The text below deals with one TCR beta chain. Antigen unknown. At the DNA level, this CDR3 is encoded by other sequences in the same sample as well. This sample is part of a study of radiotherapy plus CTLA-4 blockade in lung cancer. Study-level points and caveats: TCR clones from tumors expanded in blood after radiotherapy plus ipilimumab.

Produced via immunoSEQ multiplex PCR; TCRdb's table is partial and in-frame only. The repertoire holds around 77,000 clones, with 74% as singletons. The V and J ends lost 0 bases and 4 bases, in that order; junction bases with no gene match: 2. The germline CDR1 and CDR2 sequences are SGHRS and YFSETQ. CDR3 size: 14 residues. This clonotype originated in a human donor with non-small cell lung cancer whose response to radiotherapy plus ipilimumab could not be evaluated. This specimen was peripheral blood, taken from a patient treated with radiotherapy plus ipilimumab. This chain connects TRBV5-1 to TRBJ1-1; 8 bases fit TRBD1. The CDR3 DNA is TGCGCCAGCAGCTTGGGTACAGGGGGCACTGAAGCTTTCTTT. This codes for CASSLGTGGTEAFF.